This T cell receptor beta chain was captured in a study of a mutant IDH1 vaccine in newly diagnosed glioma. In the study overall: Former treatment meant radiotherapy, temozolomide, or both; the majority had gotten both. Points from the study as a whole: Changes to the top peripheral T cell clonotypes appeared unrelated to pseudoprogression. Vaccination induced immune responses in over 85% of patients.

TCRdb's table, derived via immunoSEQ multiplex PCR, lists solely in-frame clones and lacks some. Among around 67,000 clones listed, around four fifths were seen once. This clone was recorded once. Its antigen is still unknown. Time point: baseline, week 1 (first vaccination visit). Treatment of the sample: pre-vaccination baseline after standard-of-care therapy. The CDR3 spans 13 residues. CDR1 and CDR2 (germline): MNHNS, SASEGT. The sample in question was peripheral blood mononuclear cells (PBMCs), obtained from a glioma patient treated with radiotherapy, temozolomide or both. The sequence was collected from a woman aged 18-35 years with glioma. Some clones in this sample may be carry-over from other donors' samples. This rearrangement joins TRBV6-1 to TRBJ1-2; a possible D gene is TRBD1 (5 bases). The CDR3 spells CASRDRRDYGYTF. CDR3 bases: TGTGCATCGCGGGACCGTCGGGACTATGGCTACACCTTC.